These 7 T cell receptor beta chains originate from one sample sequenced in a study of Ad26.COV2.S vaccination and SARS-CoV-2 variants. This table comes from immunoSEQ multiplex PCR, and its TCRdb copy is limited to in-frame clones, with some not included. This table has about 390,000 clones, roughly nine tenths appearing once. The treatment denotes: 15 to 20 received Ad26.COV2.S at low or high dose, single or two shots; 5 received placebo; per-sample allocation not given. Sampling occurred on day 63 after the first vaccine or placebo injection. The starting material was peripheral blood, obtained in a trial of Ad26.COV2.S vaccine versus placebo. The receptors originated from a person between 18 and 65 years old who received the Ad26.COV2.S COVID-19 vaccine or a placebo.

The CDR3 sequence: CASRDGQASWNTEAFF. The CDR3 DNA reads as TGCGCCAGCAGGGACGGACAGGCTAGTTGGAACACTGAAGCTTTCTTT. The V and J genes are TRBV4-3 and TRBJ1-1, with 7 bases fitting TRBD1. The CDR3 loop spans 16 amino acids. The V segment lost 6 bases and the J segment 1 base; nucleotides outside the gene matches: 11. CDR1 is LGHNA and CDR2 is YSLEER in the germline V gene.

The J gene is TRBJ1-1, the V gene TRBV15, with unresolved D. The V and J ends lost 0 bases and 3 bases respectively, with 5 bases between them. The CDR3 sequence is 13 residues long. CDR1 is LNHNV, CDR2 YYDKDF, per germline (reference sequence). CDR3: CATSRDRDTEAFF. The CDR3 DNA reads as TGTGCCACCAGCAGAGATCGGGACACTGAAGCTTTCTTT.

V usage is TRBV7-2 and J usage is TRBJ2-5, with D possibly TRBD2 on 5 matching bases. The CDR3 sequence is 16 residues long. Germline CDR1 reads SGHTA; CDR2 reads FQGNSA. Trimming stripped 0 bases from V and 2 bases from J, with 13 bases between. CDR3 sequence: CASSLAILRVQETQYF. The CDR3 DNA is TGTGCCAGCAGCTTAGCGATTCTGCGGGTGCAAGAGACCCAGTACTTC.

This chain uses TRBV12-3 or TRBV12-4 with TRBJ1-1; a possible D gene is TRBD1 (5 bases). The germline V and J ends were trimmed by 4 bases and 14 bases, with 20 bases remaining between them. The CDR3 loop spans 13 amino acids. Written as DNA, the CDR3 is TGTGCCAGCAGTTACGGGGGTACCGGGAGATCGTTCTTT. Protein product: CASSYGGTGRSFF.

The rearrangement links TRBV18 to TRBJ1-1; D might be TRBD1 (6 bases). From germline, CDR1 is KGHSH and CDR2 LQKENI. The V gene lost 0 bases and the J gene lost 0 bases, with 8 bases spanning the gap. The CDR3 runs 15 residues. The CDR3 DNA reads TGTGCCAGCTCACCACCGCAGGGGATGAACACTGAAGCTTTCTTT. Translating gives CASSPPQGMNTEAFF.

V is TRBV3-1 (or the pseudogene TRBV3-2) and J is TRBJ2-5; D unresolved. V was trimmed by 3 bases and J by 4 bases, leaving 6 bases between them. Germline V gene lookup returns CDR1 LGHDT and CDR2 YNNKEL (reference sequence). This CDR3 contains 12 residues. The CDR3 region has the DNA TGTGCCAGCAGCCAGTCCCTAGAGACCCAGTACTTC. Translating it yields CASSQSLETQYF.

This clone has just a few counts. This sequence joins TRBV4-1 and TRBJ1-2, with D unclear. The V gene lost 0 bases and the J gene lost 4 bases, with 12 bases spanning the gap. This CDR3 region has 15 residues. CDR1 is MGHRA, CDR2 YSYEKL, per germline. CDR3 sequence reads: CASSQDWTEPYGYTF. In DNA, the CDR3 is TGCGCCAGCAGCCAAGACTGGACGGAGCCCTATGGCTACACCTTC.